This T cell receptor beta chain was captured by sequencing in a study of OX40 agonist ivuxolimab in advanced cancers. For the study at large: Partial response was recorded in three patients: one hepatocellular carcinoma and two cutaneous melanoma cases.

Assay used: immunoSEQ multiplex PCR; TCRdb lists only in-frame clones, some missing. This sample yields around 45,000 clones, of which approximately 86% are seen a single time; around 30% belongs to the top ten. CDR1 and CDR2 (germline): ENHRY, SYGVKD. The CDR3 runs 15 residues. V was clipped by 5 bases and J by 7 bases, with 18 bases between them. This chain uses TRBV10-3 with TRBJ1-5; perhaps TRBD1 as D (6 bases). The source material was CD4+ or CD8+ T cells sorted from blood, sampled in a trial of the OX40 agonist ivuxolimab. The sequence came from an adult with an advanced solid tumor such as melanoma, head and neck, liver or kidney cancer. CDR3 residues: CAISSQGQGTQPQHF. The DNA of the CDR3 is TGTGCCATCAGTTCGCAGGGGCAGGGGACCCAGCCCCAGCATTTT.